This T cell receptor (beta chain) was obtained from a study of T cell responses to AZD1222 COVID-19 vaccine. Germline V gives CDR1 MNHNS, CDR2 SASEGT. CDR3 length: 12 residues. V was cut by 9 bases and J by 3 bases, with 9 bases left in between. The assay was immunoSEQ multiplex PCR, and TCRdb's table has in-frame clones only and misses some. The profile covers about 93,000 clones, with approximately 83% appearing a single time and 7.9% taken by the ten largest. The clonotype was recovered from an adult in good health. This chain uses TRBV6-1 with TRBJ1-3; D is perhaps TRBD1 (6 bases). Sequencing was performed on peripheral blood, taken on day 0 of AZD1222 vaccination. The CDR3 nucleotides read TGTGCCAGTCTGACAGGTGGAAACACCATATATTTT. This gives the protein CASLTGGNTIYF.